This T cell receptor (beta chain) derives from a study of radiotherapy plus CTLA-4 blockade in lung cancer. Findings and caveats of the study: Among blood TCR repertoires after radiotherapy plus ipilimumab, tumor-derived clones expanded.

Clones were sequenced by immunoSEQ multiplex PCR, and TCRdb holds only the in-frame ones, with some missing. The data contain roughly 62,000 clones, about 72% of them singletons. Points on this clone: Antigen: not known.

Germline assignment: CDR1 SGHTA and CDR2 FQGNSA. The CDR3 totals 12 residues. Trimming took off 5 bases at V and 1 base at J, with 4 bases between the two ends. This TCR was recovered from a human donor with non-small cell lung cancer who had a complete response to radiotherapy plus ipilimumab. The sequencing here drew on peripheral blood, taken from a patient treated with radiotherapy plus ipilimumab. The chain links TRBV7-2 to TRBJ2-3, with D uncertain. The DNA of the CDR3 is TGTGCCAGCAGCCTACGCACAGATACGCAGTATTTT. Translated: CASSLRTDTQYF.